A selection of T cell receptor beta chains follows, all from one sample in a study of cytomegalovirus exposure and HLA in healthy donors. The method was immunoSEQ multiplex PCR; TCRdb's version includes in-frame clones alone and lacks a portion of them. The profile covers roughly 98,000 clones, with less than 65% appearing a single time and 5% to 6.5% taken by the ten largest. Sequencing was performed on PBMCs. The source of these receptors is a woman younger than 45 in good health and CMV-seropositive. CDR3s include the opening cysteine and the closing phenylalanine or tryptophan. D genes are given only for firm matches. Expanded clones are given a class, and other clones once, few, many or no size at all.

size,V,J,D,DNA,CDR3
.,TRBV7-9,TRBJ1-4,TRBD1,TGTGCCAGCAGCCCAGGACAGGGGAGTGCAACTAATGAAAAACTGTTTTTT,CASSPGQGSATNEKLFF
.,TRBV7-2,TRBJ2-2,.,TGTGCCAGCAGCTTCAGACTCGCTGAGCTGGAATGGGAGCTGTTTTTT,CASSFRLAELEWELFF
.,TRBV20-1,TRBJ2-1,.,TGCAGTGCGGCAAAATACAATGAGCAGTTCTTC,CSAAKYNEQFF
few,TRBV7-9,TRBJ2-5,.,TGTGCCAGCAGCTCGTCCCTTCAAGAGACCCAGTACTTC,CASSSSLQETQYF
.,TRBV28,TRBJ1-6,.,TGTGCCAGCAGTTTCGTACAGAATAATTCACCCCTCCACTTT,CASSFVQNNSPLHF
.,TRBV6-1,TRBJ2-2,.,TGTGCCAGCAGTGAAGTTCGGGTCACCGGGGAGCTGTTTTTT,CASSEVRVTGELFF
.,TRBV30,TRBJ1-2,.,TGTGCCTGGAGTGTACCAGGGATGGGTGGCTACACCTTC,CAWSVPGMGGYTF
few,TRBV18,TRBJ2-3,TRBD2,TGTGCCAGCTCACCGACGACTAGCGGGGGCACAGATACGCAGTATTTT,CASSPTTSGGTDTQYF
.,TRBV5-1,TRBJ1-2,.,TGCGCCAGCAGCATGTCCCTGACTGGCCCATATGGCTACACCTTC,CASSMSLTGPYGYTF
few,TRBV7-8,TRBJ2-1,.,TGTGCCAGCAGCTTAGTGGCGGGCCATGACAATGAGCAGTTCTTC,CASSLVAGHDNEQFF
.,TRBV19,TRBJ2-5,TRBD2,TGTGCCAGTAGTGTGACTAGCGGGGGAAACCAAGAGACCCAGTACTTC,CASSVTSGGNQETQYF
.,TRBV11-1,TRBJ1-4,.,TGTGCCAGCAGCTCTCTAGCAACTAATGAAAAACTGTTTTTT,CASSSLATNEKLFF
.,TRBV4-3,TRBJ2-5,TRBD2,TGCGCCAGCAGCCAAGCTAGAGCGGGGGGGAAGCAGTACTTC,CASSQARAGGKQYF
.,TRBV19,TRBJ1-2,TRBD1,TGTGCCAGTAGCCGCGGACAGGGTGGTGGCTACCCCTTC,CASSRGQGGGYPF
few,TRBV5-1,TRBJ2-1,TRBD1,TGCGCCAGCAGCTCACTGGGAACGACAGGGGCAGGCTACAATGAGCAGTTCTTC,CASSSLGTTGAGYNEQFF
.,TRBV9,TRBJ2-1,TRBD1,TGTGCCAGCAGCCACCGGGAGGACAGGGGGTCCTACAATGAGCAGTTCTTC,CASSHREDRGSYNEQFF
few,TRBV6-5,TRBJ2-1,.,TGTGCCAGCAGTTACGGGAGGGGGGTCGGAAATGAGCAGTTCTTC,CASSYGRGVGNEQFF
.,TRBV19,TRBJ2-3,TRBD1,TGTGCCAGTCAAGGGACAGCTGGGACAGATACGCAGTATTTT,CASQGTAGTDTQYF
.,TRBV27,TRBJ2-3,TRBD2,TGTGCCAGCAGTTCCCGGACTAGCGGGGGGAGAGATACGCAGTATTTT,CASSSRTSGGRDTQYF
.,TRBV25-1,TRBJ1-2,TRBD1,TGTGCCAGCAGTGAATTGGACAGGGAAAATGGCTACACCTTC,CASSELDRENGYTF
.,TRBV29-1,TRBJ2-3,.,TGCAGCGTCTTAAGGGGACACACCCCAGGCACAGATACGCAGTATTTT,CSVLRGHTPGTDTQYF
.,TRBV10-1,TRBJ2-7,.,TGCGCCAGCAGTGAACCCGACACTGGGTTGACCTACGAGCAGTACTTC,CASSEPDTGLTYEQYF
once,TRBV9,TRBJ1-2,.,TGTGCCAGCAGCGTAATTCAACAGCACAGTACCTATGGCTACCCCTTC,CASSVIQQHSTYGYPF
.,TRBV15,TRBJ1-5,.,TGTGCCACCAGCAGAGTTTACAGTCCCTGGATTGGAGGGGGCAATCAGCCCCAGCATTTT,CATSRVYSPWIGGGNQPQHF
.,TRBV5-1,TRBJ2-3,TRBD2,TGCGCCAGCAGCTTAGCGGGGGAGAGCACAGATACGCAGTATTTT,CASSLAGESTDTQYF
.,TRBV11-3,TRBJ2-3,.,TGTGCCAGCAGCCAGGGGCGAACTAGCACAGATACGCAGTATTTT,CASSQGRTSTDTQYF
.,TRBV2,TRBJ1-6,.,TGTGCCAGCTCACCGGCGACAATCGGTTCACCCCTCCACTTT,CASSPATIGSPLHF
.,TRBV6-5,TRBJ1-5,.,TGTGCCAGCAGTTACGCGTATCAGCCCCAGCATTTT,CASSYAYQPQHF
few,TRBV29-1,TRBJ2-7,.,TGCAGCGTTGAAGGTAGGCAGGGTTCCTCCTACGAGCAGTACTTC,CSVEGRQGSSYEQYF
few,TRBV2,TRBJ2-7,TRBD2,TGTGCCAGCAGCCAAGGACTAGCGGGCTCTCGGGACGAGCAGTACTTC,CASSQGLAGSRDEQYF